This T cell receptor beta chain was observed in a study of spatial heterogeneity in lung cancer. Study details: More beta-chain than alpha-chain sequences were consistently detected. Raw reads contained each unique TCR and UMI combination more than ten times on average.

V lost 3 bases, J lost 5 bases, and 9 bases stayed unmatched. The CDR3 loop spans 15 amino acids. Germline assignment: CDR1 SEHNR and CDR2 FQNEAQ (reference sequence). This clonotype was detected ten times or more. A distinct unique molecular identifier was carried by each TCR cDNA molecule. TCRdb fed the 5' RACE reads into MiXCR, producing one record per CDR3 protein. Of some 5,400 distinct CDR3 sequences detected, 3.5% to 5% appear once; the ten largest clones hold 9.5% to 15%. As for time point: sample taken at primary tumor resection. Tumor, nontumor lung or frozen PBMC supplied whole RNA that was sequenced unsorted.

V and J are TRBV7-9 and TRBJ2-7; 8 nucleotides match TRBD2. This receptor was obtained from a male donor with early-stage non-small cell lung cancer. Source: normal lung tissue next to the tumor, taken at surgery. CDR3 loop: CASSLASGSTNEQYF. CDR3 DNA sequence: TGTGCCAGCAGCTTGGCGAGCGGGAGTACCAACGAGCAGTACTTC.